This T cell receptor beta chain originates from a study of T-cell memory formation after mild COVID-19. Study results and limitations: The CD4+ clones that contracted clustered mainly within CM and EM, and the CD8+ clones concentrated in EMRA. Clones that shrank (day 15 to 85) were balanced CD4/CD8, whereas later expanders leaned CD4+. Confirmation was lacking for SARS-CoV-2 specificity of second-wave clones that peaked on day 37. Prior to infection, memory already included some responding clones, suggesting cross-reactive memory joined.

Trimming removed 7 bases from V and 0 bases from J, with 13 bases in between. This CDR3 has 15 residues. Germline loops: CDR1 SGHNT, CDR2 YENEEA. This clonotype turned up a few times. Antigen unknown. Each CDR3 protein is one row after TCRdb ran MiXCR on the 5' RACE reads. The sample has 200,000 to 300,000 distinct CDR3 sequences, over 15% seen once. Sequences were obtained from PBMCs or a T cell subset sorted from them (not recorded which). The source is a man aged 18-30 years who had mild COVID-19 (a few samples of this study predate the infection). Cell type and time point are not known. This chain links TRBV11-3 with TRBJ1-5, with no clear D. The CDR3 region is CASTSGAYSNQPQHF. CDR3 in DNA: TGTGCCAGCACCTCAGGAGCTTATAGCAATCAGCCCCAGCATTTT. Supplemented by reference TRBV11-3 and TRBJ1-5, the full variable domain reads EAGVVQSPRYKIIEKKQPVAFWCNPISGHNTLYWYLQNLGQGPELLIRYENEEAVDDSQLPKDRFSAERLKGVDSTLKIQPAELGDSAVYLCASTSGAYSNQPQHFGDGTRLSIL.